The source of this T cell receptor (delta chain) is a study of delta chains in infants with herpesvirus infections. Study-level background: From birth, Ugandan infants were followed prospectively for primary CMV infection. Findings and limits, study-wide: The public clonotype might exist undetected in CMV-uninfected infants. Public-clonotype frequency seemingly fell with older age at infection.

This clone is large within its sample. Antigen unknown. V was clipped by 5 bases and J by 0 bases; unmatched bases: 16. Per the germline V gene, CDR1 is TSWWSYY and CDR2 is QGS. CDR3 length: 19 residues. Reverse transcription of PBMC RNA used primers specific for the gamma and delta chains. TCRdb ran CATT on the RT-PCR reads. The sample consists of 300 to 400 delta-chain clones, around a quarter of them appearing once. The source material was peripheral blood, sampled at time point 3 of longitudinal follow-up. This chain joins TRDV1 and TRDJ1, with TRDD3 identical over 9 bases. The receptor's source is a human donor who was a Ugandan infant, either HIV-exposed or HIV-unexposed (not recorded which). Here the CDR3 reads CALGFCFLNWGTYTDKLIF. The DNA of the CDR3 is TGTGCTCTTGGGTTTTGCTTCCTTAACTGGGGGACCTACACCGATAAACTCATCTTT.